This T cell receptor (beta chain) was sequenced for a study of blood T cell repertoires in COVID-19. Overall study: Sites in the United States, Italy and Spain provided acute and convalescent COVID-19 samples. The cDNA or gDNA used as material had been derived from T cells, B-cell-depleted T cells, or PBMCs.

In the original workflow: Reference gene primer amplification gave nucleated cell count estimates. Sequencing was performed with immunoSEQ multiplex PCR; in TCRdb, only in-frame clones are kept and a portion is missing. V and J calls and clone size come straight from that table; D and trimming were deduced from the DNA. The data hold some 320,000 clones, with approximately 87% observed a single time. The CDR3 is 14 residues long. Trimming cost V 5 bases and J 2 bases; bases outside gene matches: 4. The germline V gene encodes CDR1 MNHEY and CDR2 SVGAGI. The receptor comes from a woman aged 45-65 years who had recovered from COVID-19. This sequence joins TRBV6-5 and TRBJ1-1, with 8 bases that match TRBD1. The sequenced material came from peripheral blood. Here the CDR3 reads CASSPGQGNTEAFF. As DNA, the CDR3 is TGTGCCAGCAGTCCCGGACAGGGAAACACTGAAGCTTTCTTT.